Each of the 27 T cell receptor beta chains below was sequenced from the same sample in a study of blood T cell repertoires in COVID-19. Profiled with immunoSEQ multiplex PCR; TCRdb holds only in-frame clones, not every one. The sample carries 70,000 or so clones, around 76% recorded once. The source material was peripheral blood. Every receptor here comes from a human donor in a cohort sampled during active COVID-19.

The V call is TRBV20-1, the J call TRBJ1-2; no firm D call. The CDR3 has 11 amino acids. CDR1 DFQATT and CDR2 SNEGSKA come from the germline V gene (reference sequence). V lost 4 bases to trimming and J lost 4 bases, with 7 bases between them. CDR3 DNA: TGCAGTGCTAAGGGAGCCTATGGCTACACCTTC. It yields the protein CSAKGAYGYTF.

V usage is TRBV1 and J usage is TRBJ1-4. TRBV1 is a pseudogene locus. The CDR3 runs to 16 residues. The CDR3, as DNA: TGCACCAGCAGACTCAGGCGGGACTTTAGAAATGAAAAACTGTTTTTT. Translated, it gives CTSRLRRDFRNEKLFF.

The rearrangement joins TRBV5-6 to TRBJ2-5; 11 bases align to TRBD2. Germline V gene lookup returns CDR1 SGHDT and CDR2 YYEEEE. The V gene end was trimmed by 2 bases and the J gene end by 2 bases; junction bases not matched to a gene: 5. The CDR3 totals 16 residues. CDR3 residues: CASSFLAGGDQETQYF. CDR3 nucleotide sequence: TGTGCCAGCAGCTTCCTAGCGGGGGGTGATCAAGAGACCCAGTACTTC. Complete variable domain (other parts from reference TRBV5-6 and TRBJ2-5): DAGVTQSPTHLIKTRGQQVTLRCSPKSGHDTVSWYQQALGQGPQFIFQYYEEEERQRGNFPDRFSGHQFPNYSSELNVNALLLGDSALYLCASSFLAGGDQETQYFGPGTRLLVL.

V gene TRBV27 combines with J gene TRBJ2-7, with D unresolved. From germline, CDR1 is MNHEY and CDR2 SMNVEV (reference sequence). CDR3 size: 15 residues. Trimming pared 6 bases from V and 2 bases from J, leaving 17 bases between. This chain's CDR3 is CASRPVSRLPYEQYF. The CDR3 DNA follows: TGTGCCAGCAGGCCCGTTTCCAGGTTACCCTACGAGCAGTACTTC.

The chain couples TRBV2 to TRBJ2-7; 9 positions agree with TRBD1. The germline V gene encodes CDR1 SNHLY and CDR2 FYNNEI. The CDR3 runs to 18 residues. J lost 0 bases, V lost 2 bases, and 11 bases had no gene match. CDR3 DNA: TGTGCCAGCAGTGAATGGGGGGGACAGGGAAGGAGCTCCTACGAGCAGTACTTC. It translates to CASSEWGGQGRSSYEQYF.

V gene TRBV5-4 combines with J gene TRBJ1-3, with D possibly matching TRBD1 (5 bases). Trimming took off 2 bases at V and 0 bases at J, with 6 bases between the two ends. Germline lookup yields CDR1 SGHNT and CDR2 YYREEE (reference sequence). The CDR3 totals 14 residues. The CDR3 DNA sequence: TGTGCCAGCAGCTTCGGGGGCTCTGGAAACACCATATATTTT. Translation: CASSFGGSGNTIYF.

On this clone: Germline and junction disagree at one end, which may indicate a read error. This rearrangement joins TRBV7-8 to TRBJ1-1; D ambiguous. Germline V lookup: CDR1 SGHVS, CDR2 FQNEAQ. This CDR3 contains 16 residues. CDR3 DNA: TGTGCCAGCAGCCTAGCCGTCCTACAATGGGCCACTGAAGCTTTCTTT. Protein: CASSLAVLQWATEAFF.

This clone was counted once. This sequence joins TRBV5-4 and TRBJ1-5, with 7 bases matching TRBD1. CDR1 and CDR2 from the germline V gene are SGHNT and YYREEE (reference sequence). The CDR3 covers 17 residues. Unmatched junction bases numbered 13, after V lost 4 bases and J lost 3 bases. CDR3 in amino acids: CASSQDDRAGNNQPQHF. The CDR3 DNA is TGTGCCAGCAGCCAGGATGACAGGGCGGGGAACAATCAGCCCCAGCATTTT.

The CDR3 spells CASSSGQGLGGYTF. The CDR3 region has the DNA TGTGCCAGCAGCTCCGGACAGGGTCTAGGTGGCTACACCTTC. The chain recombines TRBV5-6 with TRBJ1-2; 8 bases fit TRBD1. V was clipped by 3 bases and J by 7 bases; unmatched bases: 8. This CDR3 comprises 14 residues. CDR1 and CDR2 from the germline V gene are SGHDT and YYEEEE.

This rearrangement joins TRBV10-3 to TRBJ1-2; the D gene is possibly TRBD1 (6 bases). This CDR3 is 16 amino acids long. Trimming took off 6 bases at V and 6 bases at J, with 23 bases between the two ends. The V gene's germline CDR1 is ENHRY and CDR2 SYGVKD. CDR3 in DNA: TGTGCCATCAGCACCCAGCCGGGACACTACGTCGATGGCTACACCTTC. Protein product: CAISTQPGHYVDGYTF.

This clone came up once. This chain connects TRBV30 to TRBJ1-6; TRBD1 aligns across 10 bases. Germline CDR1 and CDR2: GTSNPN and SVGIG (reference sequence). J was trimmed by 3 bases and V by 2 bases; bases with no gene match: 4. This CDR3 is 16 amino acids long. The CDR3 loop reads CAWSPRTGGYNSPLHF. CDR3 DNA: TGTGCCTGGAGTCCCCGGACAGGGGGCTATAATTCACCCCTCCACTTT.

This chain uses TRBV7-9 with TRBJ1-1; 8 positions match TRBD1. The CDR3 sequence is 16 residues long. Germline CDR1 SEHNR, CDR2 FQNEAQ (reference sequence). With 2 bases clipped from V and 1 base from J, the junction kept 6 bases outside the gene matches. The CDR3 region is CASSLTGGGGNTEAFF. CDR3 nucleotides: TGTGCCAGCAGCTTAACAGGGGGAGGTGGGAACACTGAAGCTTTCTTT. The full variable domain, rest sourced from reference TRBV7-9 and TRBJ1-1, is DTGVSQNPRHKITKRGQNVTFRCDPISEHNRLYWYRQTLGQGPEFLTYFQNEAQLEKSRLLSDRFSAERPKGSFSTLEIQRTEQGDSAMYLCASSLTGGGGNTEAFFGQGTRLTVV.

The genes are TRBV6-1 and TRBJ1-5; TRBD1 matches at 7 bases. This CDR3 contains 16 residues. Germline V lookup: CDR1 MNHNS, CDR2 SASEGT. V shed 2 bases, J shed 5 bases, and the junction held 9 bases outside the gene matches. The DNA for the CDR3 is TGTGCCAGCAGTGAATTGGGCAGGGGGACGGATCAGCCCCAGCATTTT. Translation: CASSELGRGTDQPQHF.

This chain joins TRBV11-3 and TRBJ2-7, with 9 nucleotides matching TRBD1. Germline CDR1 and CDR2: SGHNT and YENEEA. Germline trimming cut 6 bases from V and 6 bases from J; bases unmatched to any gene: 18. CDR3 size: 17 residues. CDR3 sequence: CASRLIPPGTGTSEQYF. As DNA, the CDR3 is TGTGCCAGCAGGTTAATCCCCCCTGGGACAGGGACTTCCGAGCAGTACTTC.

This clone was detected once. V gene TRBV6-5 combines with J gene TRBJ2-7; unclear D gene. The CDR3 is made up of 12 amino acids. Deletions cut 7 bases from V and 3 bases from J, with 10 bases between. The germline V gene has CDR1 MNHEY and CDR2 SVGAGI. The CDR3 spells CASKEWSYEQYF. For the CDR3, the DNA is TGTGCCAGCAAAGAGTGGAGCTACGAGCAGTACTTC.

The V and J genes are TRBV3-1 (or the pseudogene TRBV3-2) and TRBJ1-2; possible D gene TRBD1, 5 bases. Looked up from germline, CDR1 is LGHDT and CDR2 is YNNKEL (reference sequence). The CDR3 sequence is 15 residues long. Trimming left V 0 bases short and J 3 bases short, with 11 bases between. The CDR3 nucleotides read TGTGCCAGCAGCCAAGAGCCGACGGGGGACTATGGCTACACCTTC. Its protein is CASSQEPTGDYGYTF.

Comments on this clone: The sample contains more than one DNA sequence encoding this CDR3. The V gene is TRBV5-4, the J gene TRBJ1-1; the D gene is possibly TRBD1 (5 bases). The CDR3 runs to 15 residues. The germline CDR1 and CDR2 sequences are SGHNT and YYREEE (reference sequence). V was clipped by 4 bases and J by 3 bases, with 16 bases between them. This CDR3 is CASSPLTGGYTEAFF. In DNA, the CDR3 is TGTGCCAGCAGCCCTCTTACCGGGGGTTACACTGAAGCTTTCTTT.

The chain joins TRBV6-1 to TRBJ1-2; D not resolved. This CDR3 is built from 13 residues. The germline V gene encodes CDR1 MNHNS and CDR2 SASEGT. Trimming pared 0 bases from V and 3 bases from J, leaving 5 bases between. CDR3 amino acids: CASSEARDYGYTF. CDR3 sequence (DNA): TGTGCCAGCAGTGAAGCGCGGGACTATGGCTACACCTTC.

The chain combines TRBV5-4 with TRBJ2-1; D is perhaps TRBD1 (8 bases). V lost 2 bases and J 4 bases, leaving 13 bases between the germline ends. The CDR3 contains 15 residues. Germline CDR1 is SGHNT and CDR2 is YYREEE (reference sequence). The CDR3 region has the DNA TGTGCCAGCAGCTTAACAGGGGGGGGGTACAATGAGCAGTTCTTC. Encoded protein: CASSLTGGGYNEQFF.

CDR3 in DNA: TGTGCCAGCAGCTTTGGCGGGGGCAACACAGATACGCAGTATTTT. Residues: CASSFGGGNTDTQYF. The chain joins TRBV11-1 to TRBJ2-3, with TRBD2 as a possible D gene (7 bases). Trimming took 3 bases from V and 2 from J, leaving 12 bases between them. Germline values: CDR1 SGHAT, CDR2 FQDESV (reference sequence). This CDR3 comprises 15 residues.

The V gene is TRBV7-6, the J gene TRBJ2-7; tentative D call: TRBD1 (5 bases). The V gene lost 0 bases and the J gene lost 4 bases, with 7 bases spanning the gap. The CDR3 extends over 13 amino acids. CDR1 is SGHVS, CDR2 FNYEAQ, per germline. For the CDR3, the DNA is TGTGCCAGCAGCTTAGCGGGGCTATACGAGCAGTACTTC. This translates into CASSLAGLYEQYF.

The chain couples TRBV7-6 to TRBJ2-3; 14 bases are a match to TRBD2. Per the germline V gene, CDR1 is SGHVS and CDR2 is FNYEAQ. V dropped 5 bases and J dropped 1; count of bases not matched to a gene: 2. The CDR3 has 16 residues. CDR3 amino acids: CASSPGLAGGTDTQYF. Written as DNA, the CDR3 is TGTGCCAGCAGCCCGGGACTAGCGGGGGGCACAGATACGCAGTATTTT.

This clone was observed a few times. CDR3 bases: TGTGCCAGCAGCTTGCGGTACGAGCAGTACTTC. This gives the protein CASSLRYEQYF. The chain has TRBV5-6 and TRBJ2-7; D gene uncertain. Germline CDR1 is SGHDT and CDR2 is YYEEEE. This CDR3 spans 11 amino acids. The V and J ends lost 1 base and 4 bases respectively, with 3 bases between them.

The V and J genes are TRBV11-1 and TRBJ1-6; D uncertain. Trimming took off 0 bases at V and 9 bases at J, with 6 bases between the two ends. Germline assignment: CDR1 SGHAT and CDR2 FQDESV (reference sequence). There are 13 residues in the CDR3. CDR3 coding DNA: TGTGCCAGCAGCTTAGCGCGTCTTTCACCCCTCCACTTT. This encodes CASSLARLSPLHF. The variable domain in full, completed from reference TRBV11-1 and TRBJ1-6, reads EAEVAQSPRYKITEKSQAVAFWCDPISGHATLYWYRQILGQGPELLVQFQDESVVDDSQLPKDRFSAERLKGVDSTLKIQPAELGDSAMYLCASSLARLSPLHFGNGTRLTVT.

The chain combines TRBV5-1 with TRBJ1-1; maybe TRBD1 (5 bases). The ends were cut back, 1 base at V and 3 bases at J, with 10 bases in the middle. This CDR3 comprises 14 residues. Germline values: CDR1 SGHRS, CDR2 YFSETQ. This CDR3 reads CASSLNGGDTEAFF. CDR3 DNA sequence: TGCGCCAGCAGCTTGAATGGGGGGGACACTGAAGCTTTCTTT.

This chain uses TRBV11-2 with TRBJ1-3, with D possibly being TRBD1 (6 bases). Germline-derived CDR1 and CDR2 are SGHAT and FQNNGV. The germline V and J ends were trimmed by 7 bases and 2 bases, with 21 bases remaining between them. This CDR3 is built from 17 residues. CDR3 nucleotide sequence: TGTGCCAGCACCCACACGATCAGGGACAATGCTGGAAACACCATATATTTT. Amino acid sequence: CASTHTIRDNAGNTIYF.

The J gene is TRBJ1-2, the V gene TRBV3-1 (or the pseudogene TRBV3-2); maybe TRBD1 (6 bases). This CDR3 has 13 residues. CDR1 is LGHDT, CDR2 YNNKEL, per germline (reference sequence). The V gene lost 4 bases and the J gene lost 7 bases, with 13 bases spanning the gap. DNA for the CDR3: TGTGCCAGCAGCCTTACAGGGTCAGTTGGCTACACCTTC. It is translated as CASSLTGSVGYTF.